The rows below give T cell receptor beta chains drawn from one sample of a study of blood T cell repertoires in COVID-19. Some clones are missing from TCRdb's copy, which holds only in-frame ones; the method was immunoSEQ multiplex PCR. The profile shows some 250,000 clones, roughly nine tenths of them singletons. Input material: PBMCs or T cells enriched from blood (not recorded which). These receptors were obtained from a human donor in a cohort exposed to, infected with or recovered from COVID-19 (not recorded which). The donor label of this sample is uncertain. Each CDR3 is given with its conserved first and last residue. A D gene is named only where the DNA matches it firmly. Size values are once, few and many counts, or a class for expanded clones, and some rows have none.

size	V	J	D	CDR3	DNA
.	TRBV2	TRBJ1-5	TRBD1	CASRDGTASNQPQHF	TGTGCCAGCAGAGACGGGACAGCTAGCAATCAGCCCCAGCATTTT
.	TRBV3-1/TRBV3-2	TRBJ1-1	.	CASRPGGRDTEAFF	TGTGCCAGCAGACCGGGGGGGAGGGACACTGAAGCTTTCTTT
.	TRBV10-3	TRBJ1-6	.	CAIREGVILDSPLHF	TGTGCCATCAGGGAAGGGGTTATACTGGATTCACCCCTCCACTTT
.	TRBV21-1	TRBJ2-5	.	CASSKERAPAPAGGRETQYF	TGTGCCAGCAGCAAAGAACGAGCACCTGCGCCAGCGGGGGGGCGGGAGACCCAGTACTTC
.	TRBV19	TRBJ1-1	.	CASKGQGLNTEAFF	TGTGCCAGTAAGGGGCAGGGCTTGAACACTGAAGCTTTCTTT
.	TRBV9	TRBJ2-3	TRBD2	CASSPAGSAGGRDTQYF	TGTGCCAGCAGCCCAGCCGGGTCAGCGGGGGGGCGAGATACGCAGTATTTT
.	TRBV5-4	TRBJ2-5	TRBD1	CASSPGQGSRETQYF	TGTGCCAGCAGCCCCGGACAGGGAAGTAGGGAGACCCAGTACTTC
.	TRBV10-3	TRBJ2-2	.	CAMSNRESYTGELFF	TGTGCCATGTCAAACAGGGAATCTTACACCGGGGAGCTGTTTTTT
.	TRBV30	TRBJ2-2	.	CAWSALLTGELFF	TGTGCCTGGAGTGCCCTCCTGACCGGGGAGCTGTTTTTT
.	TRBV7-9	TRBJ1-1	.	CASRMTVNTEAFF	TGTGCCAGCAGGATGACAGTGAACACTGAAGCTTTCTTT
.	TRBV4-3	TRBJ1-1	TRBD1	CASSRDSYTEAFF	TGCGCCAGCAGCCGGGACAGTTACACTGAAGCTTTCTTT
.	TRBV5-6	TRBJ2-7	TRBD1	CASSLGTGFSYEQYF	TGTGCCAGCAGCTTAGGGACAGGGTTTTCCTACGAGCAGTACTTC
few	TRBV4-1	TRBJ1-5	.	CASSQDAGGGQPQHF	TGCGCCAGCAGCCAAGACGCGGGGGGCGGTCAGCCCCAGCATTTT
.	TRBV4-2	TRBJ1-2	.	CASSQEEGDGYTF	TGTGCCAGCAGCCAAGAAGAAGGGGATGGCTACACCTTC
.	TRBV5-4	TRBJ2-5	TRBD1	CASSLGTGGSETQYF	TGTGCCAGCAGCTTGGGGACAGGGGGCTCCGAGACCCAGTACTTC
.	TRBV7-9	TRBJ2-5	.	CASSSLRIGLLVSAQYF	TGTGCCAGCAGCTCGCTCCGAATTGGACTATTGGTTTCGGCCCAGTACTTC
once	TRBV3-1/TRBV3-2	TRBJ1-3	.	CASSQVGGAGNTIYF	TGTGCCAGCAGCCAAGTTGGGGGGGCTGGAAACACCATATATTTT
.	TRBV7-2	TRBJ2-7	TRBD2	CASSLWASGGGFYEQYF	TGTGCCAGCAGCTTATGGGCTAGCGGGGGGGGATTCTACGAGCAGTACTTC
.	TRBV4-1	TRBJ1-2	TRBD1	CASSPTGGGGYTF	TGCGCCAGCAGCCCAACAGGGGGCGGGGGCTACACCTTC
.	TRBV9	TRBJ2-1	TRBD2	CASSVVPWAGGQSEQFF	TGTGCCAGCAGCGTAGTACCGTGGGCGGGGGGGCAAAGTGAGCAGTTCTTC
.	TRBV7-6	TRBJ2-3	.	CASSLDPSGGTDTQYF	TGTGCCAGCAGCTTAGATCCGAGCGGAGGCACAGATACGCAGTATTTT
once	TRBV7-3	TRBJ2-3	TRBD1	CASSPWTGDADTQYF	TGTGCCAGCAGCCCTTGGACAGGGGACGCAGATACGCAGTATTTT